This T cell receptor beta chain was recovered during a study of blood T cell repertoires in COVID-19. Study information: Material from acute and convalescent COVID-19 was sourced from the United States, Italy and Spain. Nucleic acid was either cDNA or gDNA, and it came from T cells, B-cell-depleted T cells, or PBMCs.

In germline, CDR1 is MDHEN, CDR2 SYDVKM. The trim removed 4 bases at V and 2 bases at J, leaving 7 bases unmatched. CDR3 size: 17 residues. This clone was counted a few times. In the original analysis: Estimation of nucleated cell counts was performed using reference gene primer amplification. Using immunoSEQ multiplex PCR, the repertoire was profiled, and TCRdb retains in-frame clones only, with some absent. V and J calls and clone size are given by that table; D and trimming were obtained from the DNA. Of 100,000 to 150,000 clones in the sample, 86% were seen once. The chain employs TRBV28 and TRBJ2-1; 11 bases fit TRBD2. The TCR comes from a human donor in a cohort sampled during active COVID-19. Sequenced input: peripheral blood. The CDR3 DNA reads TGTGCCAGCAGTTACTCCATAGCGGGAGGGGCCTACAATGAGCAGTTCTTC. It specifies CASSYSIAGGAYNEQFF.